The entry below gives a single T cell receptor (beta chain) sequence along with its context. This clone was counted between two and nine times. Its specific antigen is unknown. The record has no base qualities; no much larger clone is one base away. TCRbeta CDR3 regions were amplified from genomic DNA using the immunoSEQ Assay, a bias-controlled multiplex PCR. Concerning the study's data processing: The number of nucleated cells in each sample was estimated from the amplification of reference gene primers within the assay. Sequence reads were collapsed and filtered to measure the absolute abundance of every unique TCRbeta CDR3 rearrangement. For each sample, productive Simpson clonality was calculated as the square root of Simpson's diversity index over productive rearrangements. In its TCRdb copy, this immuneACCESS table keeps in-frame sequences only and misses some clones. Where compared with another copy, unresolved V genes explain less than half of these, and the others have no known cause. V and J calls and clone size come straight from that table; D and trimming were deduced from the DNA. The sample table shows around 72,000 clones, and less than 85% are seen once. Together, the top ten hold 15% to 20% of the sample.

Each collaborating institution followed its own protocols to collect whole blood in K2EDTA tubes. For TCRbeta analysis, collaborators shipped samples in one of three forms: frozen whole blood, isolated PBMCs, or DNA extracted from either of those sample types. The record originates from a study of blood T cell repertoires in COVID-19 (dated by TCRdb to between 2020 and 2021). Describing the broader study: Samples covering the acute and convalescent phases of COVID-19 were provided by collaborators in the United States, Italy and Spain. Where available, HLA class I and class II types were taken from metadata supplied by the sample provider and were not determined by assay-based typing. Samples were obtained from the ongoing ImmuneRACE study (first 160 participants) and from about 1,300 subjects provided by 6 global collaborators. The prospective study material was composed of cDNA or gDNA derived from T cells, B-cell-depleted T cells, or PBMCs. Deeply sampled blood TCRbeta repertoires from subjects exposed to, actively infected with, or recovered from COVID-19 were included in the dataset. The repertoires were released in a freely available public database meant as a resource for research on the immune response to SARS-CoV-2. A de-identified subject ID, COVID-19 status, age in years and sex were almost always included in the sample metadata. What the research found in general, with its limitations: The amount of clinical and demographic metadata varied by source and participant and was provided uncurated.

This TCR was sampled from a woman over 75 with acute or convalescent COVID-19. What was sequenced was peripheral blood.

This receptor carries the CDR3 CASSNRGYEQYF. The DNA sequence is as follows: TGTGCCAGCAGTAACAGGGGCTACGAGCAGTACTTC. The V and J segments used are TRBV12-3 or TRBV12-4 and TRBJ2-7, and 7 bases in between align with TRBD1. Counted from cysteine to phenylalanine, this CDR3 has 12 amino acids. Only CDR3 DNA remains: 36 bases, in frame from the first base. The germline V end is reduced by 5 bases and the J end by 3 bases; junction bases left unmatched: 1.